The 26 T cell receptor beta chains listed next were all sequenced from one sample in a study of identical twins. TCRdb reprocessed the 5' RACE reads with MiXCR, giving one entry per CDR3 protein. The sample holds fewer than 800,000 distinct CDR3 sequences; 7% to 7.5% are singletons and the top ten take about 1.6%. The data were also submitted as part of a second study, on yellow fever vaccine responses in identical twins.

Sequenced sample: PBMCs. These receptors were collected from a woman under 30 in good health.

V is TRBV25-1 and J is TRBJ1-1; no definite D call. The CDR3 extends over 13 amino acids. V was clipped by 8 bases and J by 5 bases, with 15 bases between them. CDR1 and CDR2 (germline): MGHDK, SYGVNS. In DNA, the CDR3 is TGTGCCAGCGAAGGAAGGGTAATGACTGAAGCTTTCTTT. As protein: CASEGRVMTEAFF.

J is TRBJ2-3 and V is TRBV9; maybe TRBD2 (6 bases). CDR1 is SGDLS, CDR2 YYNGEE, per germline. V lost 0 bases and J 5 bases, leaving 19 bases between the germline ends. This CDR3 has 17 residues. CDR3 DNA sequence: TGTGCCAGCAGCGTAGTGGGGCGGGACCACGGGGGAGATACGCAGTATTTT. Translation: CASSVVGRDHGGDTQYF.

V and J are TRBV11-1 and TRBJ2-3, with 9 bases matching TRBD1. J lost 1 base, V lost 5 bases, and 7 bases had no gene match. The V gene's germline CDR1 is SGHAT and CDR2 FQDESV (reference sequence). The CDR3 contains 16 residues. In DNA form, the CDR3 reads TGTGCCAGCAGCGAGACAGGGGGGAGTGGCACAGATACGCAGTATTTT. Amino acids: CASSETGGSGTDTQYF.

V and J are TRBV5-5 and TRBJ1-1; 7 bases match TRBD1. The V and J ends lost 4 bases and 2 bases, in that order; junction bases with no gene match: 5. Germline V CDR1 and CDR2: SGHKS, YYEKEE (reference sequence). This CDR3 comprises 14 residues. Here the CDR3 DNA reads TGTGCCAGCAGCATGTCAGGGGGTAACACTGAAGCTTTCTTT. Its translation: CASSMSGGNTEAFF.

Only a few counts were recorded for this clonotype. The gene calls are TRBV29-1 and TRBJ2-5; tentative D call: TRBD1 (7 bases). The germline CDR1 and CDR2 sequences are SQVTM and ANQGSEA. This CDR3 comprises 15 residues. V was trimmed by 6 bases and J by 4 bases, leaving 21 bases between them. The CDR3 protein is CSVSPPDRRGETQYF. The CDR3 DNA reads TGCAGCGTCTCACCCCCGGACAGGAGGGGAGAGACCCAGTACTTC.

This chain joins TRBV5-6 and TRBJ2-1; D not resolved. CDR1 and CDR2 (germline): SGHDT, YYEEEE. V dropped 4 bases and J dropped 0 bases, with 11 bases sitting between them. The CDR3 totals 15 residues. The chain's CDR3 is CASSPIPASYNEQFF. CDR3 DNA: TGTGCCAGCAGCCCGATACCCGCCTCCTACAATGAGCAGTTCTTC.

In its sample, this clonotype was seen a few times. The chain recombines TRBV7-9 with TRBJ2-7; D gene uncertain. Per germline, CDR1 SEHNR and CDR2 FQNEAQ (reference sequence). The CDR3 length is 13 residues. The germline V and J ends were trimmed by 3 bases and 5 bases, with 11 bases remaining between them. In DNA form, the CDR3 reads TGTGCCAGCAGCTTCCTAACGATCGACGAGCAGTACTTC. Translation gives CASSFLTIDEQYF.

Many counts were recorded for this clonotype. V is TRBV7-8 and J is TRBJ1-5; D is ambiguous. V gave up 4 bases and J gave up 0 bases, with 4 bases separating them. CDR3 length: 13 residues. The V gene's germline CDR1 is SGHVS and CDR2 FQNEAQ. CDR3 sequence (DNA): TGTGCCAGCAGCTCGAATAGCAATCAGCCCCAGCATTTT. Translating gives CASSSNSNQPQHF.

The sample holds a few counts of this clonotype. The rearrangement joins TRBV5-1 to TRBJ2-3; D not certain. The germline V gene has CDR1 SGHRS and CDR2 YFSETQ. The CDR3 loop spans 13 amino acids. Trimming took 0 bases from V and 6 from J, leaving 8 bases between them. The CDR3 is CASSLGLGDTQYF. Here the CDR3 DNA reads TGCGCCAGCAGCTTGGGTTTGGGGGATACGCAGTATTTT.

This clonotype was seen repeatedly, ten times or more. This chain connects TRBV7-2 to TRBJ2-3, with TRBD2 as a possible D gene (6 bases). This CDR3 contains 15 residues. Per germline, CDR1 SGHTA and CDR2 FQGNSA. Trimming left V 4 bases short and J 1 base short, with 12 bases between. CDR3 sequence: CASSSDYFGTDTQYF. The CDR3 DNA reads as TGTGCCAGCAGCTCGGACTATTTTGGCACAGATACGCAGTATTTT. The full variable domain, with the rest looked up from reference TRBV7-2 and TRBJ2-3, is GAGVSQSPSNKVTEKGKDVELRCDPISGHTALYWYRQSLGQGLEFLIYFQGNSAPDKSGLPSDRFSAERTGGSVSTLTIQRTQQEDSAVYLCASSSDYFGTDTQYFGPGTRLTVL.

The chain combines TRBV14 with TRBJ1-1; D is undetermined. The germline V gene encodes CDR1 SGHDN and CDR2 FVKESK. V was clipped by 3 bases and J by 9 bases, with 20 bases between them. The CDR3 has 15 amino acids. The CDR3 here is CASSQLGLNMAKAFF. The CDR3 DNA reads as TGTGCCAGCAGCCAGTTAGGGCTGAACATGGCTAAAGCTTTCTTT. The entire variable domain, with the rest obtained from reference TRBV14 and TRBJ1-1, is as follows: EAGVTQFPSHSVIEKGQTVTLRCDPISGHDNLYWYRRVMGKEIKFLLHFVKESKQDESGMPNNRFLAERTGGTYSTLKVQPAELEDSGVYFCASSQLGLNMAKAFFGQGTRLTVV.

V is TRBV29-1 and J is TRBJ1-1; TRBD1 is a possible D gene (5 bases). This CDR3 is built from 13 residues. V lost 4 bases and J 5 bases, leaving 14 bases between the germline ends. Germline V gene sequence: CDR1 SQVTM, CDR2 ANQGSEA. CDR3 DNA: TGCAGCGTTGGAGGGGTTGGAAGGACTGAAGCTTTCTTT. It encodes CSVGGVGRTEAFF.

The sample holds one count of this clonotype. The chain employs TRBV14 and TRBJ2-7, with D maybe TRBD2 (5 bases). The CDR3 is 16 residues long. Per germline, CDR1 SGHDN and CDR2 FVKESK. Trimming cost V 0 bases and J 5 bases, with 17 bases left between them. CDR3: CASSQDLQRPRDEQYF. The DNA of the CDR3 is TGTGCCAGCAGCCAAGACTTGCAGCGGCCAAGGGACGAGCAGTACTTC. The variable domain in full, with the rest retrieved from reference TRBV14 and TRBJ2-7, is EAGVTQFPSHSVIEKGQTVTLRCDPISGHDNLYWYRRVMGKEIKFLLHFVKESKQDESGMPNNRFLAERTGGTYSTLKVQPAELEDSGVYFCASSQDLQRPRDEQYFGPGTRLTVT.

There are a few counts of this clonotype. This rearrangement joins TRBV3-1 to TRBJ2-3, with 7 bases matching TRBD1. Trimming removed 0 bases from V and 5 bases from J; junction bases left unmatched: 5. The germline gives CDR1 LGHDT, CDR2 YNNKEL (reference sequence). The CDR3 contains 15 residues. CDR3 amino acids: CASSQEYRGEDTQYF. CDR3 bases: TGTGCCAGCAGCCAAGAGTACAGGGGCGAAGATACGCAGTATTTT.

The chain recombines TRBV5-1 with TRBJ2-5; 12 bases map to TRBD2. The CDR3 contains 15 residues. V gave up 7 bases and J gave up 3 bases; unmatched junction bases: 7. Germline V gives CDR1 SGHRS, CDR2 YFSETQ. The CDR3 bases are TGCGCCAGCGGATCTAGCGGGGGGGTAGAAGAGACCCAGTACTTC. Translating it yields CASGSSGGVEETQYF. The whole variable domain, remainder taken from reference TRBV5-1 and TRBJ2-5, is KAGVTQTPRYLIKTRGQQVTLSCSPISGHRSVSWYQQTPGQGLQFLFEYFSETQRNKGNFPGRFSGRQFSNSRSEMNVSTLELGDSALYLCASGSSGGVEETQYFGPGTRLLVL.

DNA of the CDR3: TGCGCCAGCAGCCCCGGCGCAGCAGCTAGGAATGAGCAGTTCTTC. It is translated as CASSPGAAARNEQFF. The chain couples TRBV5-1 to TRBJ2-1; D is undetermined. V was shortened by 4 bases and J by 7 bases, with 18 bases between the two germline ends. Germline V gene sequence: CDR1 SGHRS, CDR2 YFSETQ. The CDR3 covers 15 residues.

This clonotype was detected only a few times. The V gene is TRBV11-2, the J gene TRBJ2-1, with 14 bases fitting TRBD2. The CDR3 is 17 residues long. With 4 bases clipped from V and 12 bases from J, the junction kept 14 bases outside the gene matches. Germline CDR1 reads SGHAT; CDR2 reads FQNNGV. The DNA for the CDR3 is TGTGCCAGCAGCTCGCTGCGATGGACTAGCGGGGGGAAGACGCAGTTCTTC. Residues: CASSSLRWTSGGKTQFF. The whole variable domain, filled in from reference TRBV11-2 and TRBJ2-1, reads EAGVAQSPRYKIIEKRQSVAFWCNPISGHATLYWYQQILGQGPKLLIQFQNNGVVDDSQLPKDRFSAERLKGVDSTLKIQPAKLEDSAVYLCASSSLRWTSGGKTQFFGPGTRLTVL.

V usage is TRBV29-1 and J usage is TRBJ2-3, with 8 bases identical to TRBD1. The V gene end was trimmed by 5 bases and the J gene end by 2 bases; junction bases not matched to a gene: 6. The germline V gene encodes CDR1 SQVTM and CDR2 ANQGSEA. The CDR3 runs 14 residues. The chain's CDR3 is CSVSRGLFTDTQYF. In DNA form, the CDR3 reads TGCAGCGTTTCCAGGGGGCTGTTCACAGATACGCAGTATTTT.

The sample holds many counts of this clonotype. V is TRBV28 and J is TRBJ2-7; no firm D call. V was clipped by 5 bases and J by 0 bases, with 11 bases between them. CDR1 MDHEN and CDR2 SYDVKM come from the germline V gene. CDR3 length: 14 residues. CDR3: CASSTLSSSYEQYF. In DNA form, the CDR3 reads TGTGCCAGCAGTACACTGAGCTCCTCCTACGAGCAGTACTTC.

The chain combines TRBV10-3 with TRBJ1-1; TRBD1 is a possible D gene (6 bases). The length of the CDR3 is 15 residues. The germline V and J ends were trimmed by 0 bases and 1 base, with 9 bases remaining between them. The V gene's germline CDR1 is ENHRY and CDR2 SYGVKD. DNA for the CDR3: TGTGCCATCAGTGAGTCAGGGGGAAAGAACACTGAAGCTTTCTTT. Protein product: CAISESGGKNTEAFF.

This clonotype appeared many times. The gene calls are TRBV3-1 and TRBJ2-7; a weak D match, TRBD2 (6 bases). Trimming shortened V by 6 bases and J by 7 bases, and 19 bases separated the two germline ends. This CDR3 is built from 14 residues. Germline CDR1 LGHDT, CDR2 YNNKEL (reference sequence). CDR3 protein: CASRGWSGSGEQYF. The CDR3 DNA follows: TGTGCCAGCAGGGGATGGAGCGGGTCCGGGGAGCAGTACTTC.

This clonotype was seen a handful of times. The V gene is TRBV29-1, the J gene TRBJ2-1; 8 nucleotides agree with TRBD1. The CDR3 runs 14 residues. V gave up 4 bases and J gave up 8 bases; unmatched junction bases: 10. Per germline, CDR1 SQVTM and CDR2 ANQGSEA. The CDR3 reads CSVVGQGAGDEQFF. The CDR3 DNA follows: TGCAGCGTTGTAGGGCAGGGGGCTGGTGATGAGCAGTTCTTC.

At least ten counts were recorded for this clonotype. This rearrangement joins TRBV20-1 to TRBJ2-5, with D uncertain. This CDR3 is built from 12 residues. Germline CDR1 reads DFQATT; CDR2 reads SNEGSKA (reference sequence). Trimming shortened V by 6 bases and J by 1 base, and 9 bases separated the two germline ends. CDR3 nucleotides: TGCAGTGCAAATGTGGGCCAAGAGACCCAGTACTTC. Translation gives CSANVGQETQYF.

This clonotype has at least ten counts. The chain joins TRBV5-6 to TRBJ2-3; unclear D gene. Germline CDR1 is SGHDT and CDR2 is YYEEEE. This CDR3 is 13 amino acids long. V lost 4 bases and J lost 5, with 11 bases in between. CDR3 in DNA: TGTGCCAGCAGCGTGCAAGCAAAAGATACGCAGTATTTT. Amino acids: CASSVQAKDTQYF. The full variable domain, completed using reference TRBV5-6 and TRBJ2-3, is DAGVTQSPTHLIKTRGQQVTLRCSPKSGHDTVSWYQQALGQGPQFIFQYYEEEERQRGNFPDRFSGHQFPNYSSELNVNALLLGDSALYLCASSVQAKDTQYFGPGTRLTVL.

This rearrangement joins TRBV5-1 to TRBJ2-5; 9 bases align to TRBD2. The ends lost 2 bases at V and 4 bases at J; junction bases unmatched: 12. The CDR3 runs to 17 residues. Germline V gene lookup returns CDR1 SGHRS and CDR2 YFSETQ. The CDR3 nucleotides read TGCGCCAGCAGCTTAAACGTGAAAGCGGGAGGTGTAGAGACCCAGTACTTC. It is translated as CASSLNVKAGGVETQYF.

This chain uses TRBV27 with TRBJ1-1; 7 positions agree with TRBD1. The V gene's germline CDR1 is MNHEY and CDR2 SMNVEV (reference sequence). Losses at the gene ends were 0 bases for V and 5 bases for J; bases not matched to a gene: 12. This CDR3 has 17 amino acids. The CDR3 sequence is CASSLSKGQEMSTEAFF. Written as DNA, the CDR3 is TGTGCCAGCAGTTTATCGAAAGGACAGGAGATGAGTACTGAAGCTTTCTTT.